One sample yielded the 28 T cell receptor beta chains listed below, sequenced in a study of CD8 T cells in Susac syndrome. When the RNA was reverse transcribed, random hexamers were used with an input of about 0.5 to 1 ug. TCRdb independently ran MiXCR on the immunoSEQ multiplex PCR reads; one entry per CDR3 protein. This table has about 140,000 distinct CDR3 sequences, roughly 95% appearing once. Sequences were obtained from CD4+ T cells from PBMCs. These receptors came from a human donor with multiple sclerosis.

The V call is TRBV24-1, the J call TRBJ2-1; the D is unclear. The germline V gene encodes CDR1 KGHDR and CDR2 SFDVKD. Trimming left V 0 bases short and J 7 bases short, with 6 bases between. The CDR3 length is 13 residues. The CDR3 reads CATSDLPKNEQFF. CDR3 nucleotides: TGTGCCACCAGTGATTTGCCGAAAAATGAGCAGTTCTTC.

This chain connects TRBV13 to TRBJ1-3, with 7 bases identical to TRBD1. V was pared by 5 bases and J by 3 bases, with 7 bases of the junction left unmatched. The CDR3 has 15 amino acids. Germline values: CDR1 PRHDT, CDR2 FYEKMQ (reference sequence). The CDR3 DNA is TGTGCCAGCAGCGACTCCCGACAGGGTGGAAACACCATATATTTT. Amino acid sequence: CASSDSRQGGNTIYF.

V is TRBV27 and J is TRBJ1-5; 11 bases fit TRBD1. The CDR3 consists of 15 residues. The germline V gene encodes CDR1 MNHEY and CDR2 SMNVEV (reference sequence). The V and J ends lost 6 bases and 6 bases, in that order; junction bases with no gene match: 7. This CDR3 is CASRRDRGLGQPQHF. Written as DNA, the CDR3 is TGTGCCAGCAGACGGGACAGGGGGTTGGGTCAGCCCCAGCATTTT.

The chain has TRBV28 and TRBJ2-3; 15 bases are a match to TRBD2. The CDR3 length is 15 residues. Germline loops: CDR1 MDHEN, CDR2 SYDVKM. V trimming: 6 bases; J trimming: 12 bases; junction bases outside the gene matches: 10. CDR3 sequence (DNA): TGTGCCAGCAGCTACGGTGGGACTAGCGGGAGGTTTCAGTATTTT. Its translation is CASSYGGTSGRFQYF.

The gene calls are TRBV7-2 and TRBJ1-1; maybe TRBD1 (5 bases). The germline V gene encodes CDR1 SGHTA and CDR2 FQGNSA. The ends were cut back, 2 bases at V and 4 bases at J, with 17 bases in the middle. The CDR3 is made up of 16 amino acids. The CDR3 nucleotides read TGTGCCAGCAGCTTACGCCTAGTGAAGGGGAGCACTGAAGCTTTCTTT. Residues: CASSLRLVKGSTEAFF.

The V gene is TRBV29-1, the J gene TRBJ1-1, with D tentatively TRBD1 (5 bases). In germline, CDR1 is SQVTM, CDR2 ANQGSEA. This CDR3 has 13 amino acids. The germline V and J ends were trimmed by 4 bases and 5 bases, with 14 bases remaining between them. This chain's CDR3 is CSVAGRVGTEAFF. In nucleotides, the CDR3 is TGCAGCGTTGCTGGCAGGGTAGGGACTGAAGCTTTCTTT.

The genes are TRBV5-1 and TRBJ1-6; no reliable D call. V lost 3 bases and J 7 bases, leaving 11 bases between the germline ends. Germline V gene lookup returns CDR1 SGHRS and CDR2 YFSETQ. The CDR3 has 14 amino acids. CDR3 region: CASSSDGMNSPLHF. CDR3 nucleotides: TGCGCCAGCAGCTCGGACGGAATGAATTCACCCCTCCACTTT.

The chain joins TRBV12-3 or TRBV12-4 to TRBJ2-7, with 14 bases that match TRBD2. The length of the CDR3 is 15 residues. J gave up 4 bases and V 7 bases, and 6 bases lay outside the gene matches. CDR3 amino acids: CASTPGLAGGYEQYF. Written as DNA, the CDR3 is TGTGCCAGCACCCCCGGACTAGCGGGGGGATACGAGCAGTACTTC.

The rearrangement joins TRBV6-2 or TRBV6-3 to TRBJ1-1; D is undetermined. This CDR3 has 14 residues. V lost 0 bases and J lost 6, with 11 bases in between. The germline CDR1 and CDR2 sequences are MNHEY and SVGEGT. In DNA form, the CDR3 reads TGTGCCAGCAGTTACTCTACGGCCTACGCTGAAGCTTTCTTT. It codes for CASSYSTAYAEAFF.

CDR3 DNA: TGTGCCAGCAGTTTCGCCCGGAACACTGAAGCTTTCTTT. It translates to CASSFARNTEAFF. The chain joins TRBV12-3 or TRBV12-4 to TRBJ1-1; no clear D gene. CDR3 length: 13 amino acids. V lost 3 bases to trimming and J lost 1 base, with 6 bases between them.

This chain connects TRBV30 to TRBJ2-3, with 7 bases identical to TRBD1. V lost 1 base and J lost 5; bases outside the gene matches: 6. The germline CDR1 and CDR2 sequences are GTSNPN and SVGIG (reference sequence). The CDR3 length is 14 residues. For the CDR3, the DNA is TGTGCCTGGAGTGCCGACAGGGTTGGAGATACGCAGTATTTT. This codes for CAWSADRVGDTQYF.

The chain has TRBV6-1 and TRBJ2-3; the match to TRBD2 covers 10 bases. This CDR3 is 15 amino acids long. V shed 7 bases, J shed 2 bases, and the junction held 6 bases outside the gene matches. Germline CDR1 MNHNS, CDR2 SASEGT. CDR3 residues: CASTQAGGTTDTQYF. The CDR3 nucleotides read TGTGCCAGCACCCAAGCGGGAGGGACCACAGATACGCAGTATTTT.

The rearrangement uses TRBV27 and TRBJ1-2; tentative D call: TRBD1 (5 bases). Trimming stripped 3 bases from V and 7 bases from J, with 15 bases between. The CDR3 spans 14 residues. CDR1 and CDR2 (germline): MNHEY, SMNVEV (reference sequence). CDR3 in amino acids: CASSFGGTVGGYTF. CDR3 nucleotides: TGTGCCAGCAGTTTCGGGGGGACCGTGGGTGGCTACACCTTC.

The chain combines TRBV20-1 with TRBJ2-5; no clear D. The germline V gene encodes CDR1 DFQATT and CDR2 SNEGSKA (reference sequence). V lost 7 bases and J 2 bases, leaving 8 bases between the germline ends. The length of the CDR3 is 11 residues. In DNA, the CDR3 is TGCAGTGTCGAGGCGCAAGAGACCCAGTACTTC. It codes for CSVEAQETQYF.

The chain employs TRBV6-5 and TRBJ1-2, with D perhaps matching TRBD1 (5 bases). The CDR3 contains 14 residues. Per the germline V gene, CDR1 is MNHEY and CDR2 is SVGAGI. V was clipped by 6 bases and J by 10 bases, with 21 bases between them. The CDR3 DNA reads as TGTGCCAGCAGCCCCGCTAGACAGAATCTTCACTACACCTTC. This translates into CASSPARQNLHYTF.

The chain links TRBV29-1 to TRBJ2-4, with TRBD1 identical over 9 bases. Trimming at V came to 5 bases and at J to 7 bases, leaving 6 bases not matched to a gene. Germline CDR1 is SQVTM and CDR2 is ANQGSEA. The CDR3 is 13 residues long. CDR3 nucleotide sequence: TGCAGCGTTACCGGGACAGGGCCTAACATTCAGTACTTC. Its protein product is CSVTGTGPNIQYF.

This chain connects TRBV12-3 or TRBV12-4 to TRBJ2-5; 7 positions agree with TRBD2. V trimming: 3 bases; J trimming: 2 bases; junction bases outside the gene matches: 9. The length of the CDR3 is 16 residues. The CDR3 DNA sequence: TGTGCCAGCAGTTTGGGGATGAGCGGGACTCAAGAGACCCAGTACTTC. Residues: CASSLGMSGTQETQYF.

The chain has TRBV6-1 and TRBJ2-3; D remains ambiguous. The V end was cut by 4 bases, the J end by 3 bases, with 11 bases between. Germline values: CDR1 MNHNS, CDR2 SASEGT. This CDR3 region has 14 residues. CDR3 in DNA: TGTGCCAGCAGTGTAGTATCCCGGACAGATACGCAGTATTTT. Translation: CASSVVSRTDTQYF.

This chain connects TRBV20-1 to TRBJ2-1; no firm D call. Germline assignment: CDR1 DFQATT and CDR2 SNEGSKA (reference sequence). The length of the CDR3 is 11 residues. With 6 bases removed from V and 7 bases from J, the gap between germline ends came to 10 bases. The CDR3 is CSASPKNEQFF. CDR3 DNA sequence: TGCAGTGCCAGTCCCAAAAATGAGCAGTTCTTC.

The chain uses TRBV30 and TRBJ2-7; D tentatively reads TRBD1 or TRBD2 (6 bases each). V was pared by 2 bases and J by 4 bases, with 9 bases between. The CDR3 runs 12 residues. Per the germline V gene, CDR1 is GTSNPN and CDR2 is SVGIG (reference sequence). The CDR3: CAWSRGEYEQYF. The CDR3 region has the DNA TGTGCCTGGAGTAGGGGGGAGTACGAGCAGTACTTC. The full variable domain, with the rest looked up from reference TRBV30 and TRBJ2-7, is SQTIHQWPATLVQPVGSPLSLECTVEGTSNPNLYWYRQAAGRGLQLLFYSVGIGQISSEVPQNLSASRPQDRQFILSSKKLLLSDSGFYLCAWSRGEYEQYFGPGTRLTVT.

The V and J genes are TRBV5-1 and TRBJ2-7; D assignment may be TRBD1 or TRBD2 (7 bases each). The CDR3 is 13 residues long. Germline CDR1 reads SGHRS; CDR2 reads YFSETQ. Between the trimmed V and J ends, which lost 4 bases and 7 bases, there was a span of 15 bases. The CDR3 coding sequence is TGCGCCAGCAGCCAAAGACAGGGAGGGGAGCAGTACTTC. Encoded protein: CASSQRQGGEQYF.

The rearrangement links TRBV28 to TRBJ2-3; 8 bases line up with TRBD1. Germline lookup yields CDR1 MDHEN and CDR2 SYDVKM. Unmatched junction bases numbered 18, after V lost 7 bases and J lost 3 bases. The CDR3 spans 18 residues. CDR3 sequence (DNA): TGTGCCAGCAACACCGTACCATTCCAGGGGGCATTGACAGATACGCAGTATTTT. Translated, it gives CASNTVPFQGALTDTQYF.

A single count supports this clonotype. The rearrangement uses TRBV20-1 and TRBJ1-1; D ambiguous. Trimming cost V 6 bases and J 1 base, with 9 bases left between them. Germline lookup yields CDR1 DFQATT and CDR2 SNEGSKA (reference sequence). CDR3 length: 12 amino acids. The CDR3 DNA follows: TGCAGTGCCATCCGGGGGAACACTGAAGCTTTCTTT. It translates to CSAIRGNTEAFF.

The chain has TRBV29-1 and TRBJ2-1, with D perhaps matching TRBD1 (5 bases). The V gene's germline CDR1 is SQVTM and CDR2 ANQGSEA. V lost 4 bases, J lost 7 bases, and 14 bases lay in between. This CDR3 region has 13 residues. Here the CDR3 reads CSVAQGVGNEQFF. CDR3 coding DNA: TGCAGCGTTGCTCAGGGTGTGGGAAATGAGCAGTTCTTC.

The chain links TRBV9 to TRBJ2-3; 10 bases line up with TRBD1. This CDR3 comprises 16 residues. Germline CDR1 SGDLS, CDR2 YYNGEE. V shed 3 bases, J shed 3 bases, and the junction held 7 bases outside the gene matches. The DNA of the CDR3 is TGTGCCAGCAGCGAACGACAGGGGGCGCGGACAGATACGCAGTATTTT. It specifies CASSERQGARTDTQYF.

CDR3 sequence: CASSVAATDTQYF. DNA of the CDR3: TGTGCCAGCAGCGTAGCGGCCACAGATACGCAGTATTTT. The chain is built from TRBV9 and TRBJ2-3; no clear D gene. V shed 0 bases and J shed 2 bases, with 4 bases lying between them. Germline-derived CDR1 and CDR2 are SGDLS and YYNGEE. The CDR3 runs 13 residues.

The chain uses TRBV4-1 and TRBJ2-7; 8 nucleotides agree with TRBD1. This CDR3 comprises 14 residues. V dropped 5 bases and J dropped 4; count of bases not matched to a gene: 7. CDR1 is MGHRA, CDR2 YSYEKL, per germline. The CDR3 nucleotides read TGCGCCAGCAGCTCCCCAGGGGGCATGTACGAGCAGTACTTC. Its protein product is CASSSPGGMYEQYF.

This clonotype was seen just once. The CDR3 nucleotides read TGCAGTGCTAGAGCCCCCGGGACTAGCGGGGGTAGCACAGATACGCAGTATTTT. Amino acids: CSARAPGTSGGSTDTQYF. The chain combines TRBV20-1 with TRBJ2-3, with 14 bases fitting TRBD2. The CDR3 spans 18 residues. Losses at the gene ends were 1 base for V and 0 bases for J; bases not matched to a gene: 6. CDR1 and CDR2 (germline): DFQATT, SNEGSKA (reference sequence).